The 11 T cell receptor beta chains reported below all come from one sample, sequenced in a study of blood T cells in healthy people across ages. A second PCR of about 7 to 12 cycles used a sample-barcoded 5' primer and a J-beta primer mix. From the 5' RACE reads, TCRdb called clonotypes with MiXCR, one entry per CDR3 protein. The table shows around 800,000 distinct CDR3 sequences, with approximately 48% occurring only once. The sequenced sample consisted of blood. The source is a man aged 55 to 70 in good health.

V gene TRBV7-2 combines with J gene TRBJ2-2, with D maybe TRBD2 (7 bases). Germline lookup yields CDR1 SGHTA and CDR2 FQGNSA. The CDR3 is 16 residues long. V dropped 1 base and J dropped 9 bases, with 18 bases sitting between them. In DNA form, the CDR3 reads TGTGCCAGCAGCTTAGGTTCGCGGGGGCCTCCCCGGGAGCTGTTTTTT. Protein sequence: CASSLGSRGPPRELFF.

This clonotype was counted between two and nine times. The chain uses TRBV7-9 and TRBJ2-5; possibly TRBD1 or TRBD2 for D (5 bases each). The CDR3 totals 16 residues. Trimming pared 1 base from V and 1 base from J, leaving 13 bases between. CDR1 and CDR2 from the germline V gene are SEHNR and FQNEAQ (reference sequence). Written as DNA, the CDR3 is TGTGCCAGCAGCTTAGGTCCGGGACGAATCCAAGAGACCCAGTACTTC. It yields the protein CASSLGPGRIQETQYF.

The chain couples TRBV12-3 or TRBV12-4 to TRBJ2-1, with 9 bases aligning to TRBD2. The CDR3 contains 17 residues. V lost 3 bases and J lost 7; bases outside the gene matches: 13. The CDR3 DNA sequence: TGTGCCAGCAGTTTGGGCCTTGGAGCGGGGGGAGGGAATGAGCAGTTCTTC. This encodes CASSLGLGAGGGNEQFF.

The chain is built from TRBV7-9 and TRBJ2-1, with TRBD2 identical over 9 bases. CDR3 length equals 16 residues. Germline V gene sequence: CDR1 SEHNR, CDR2 FQNEAQ (reference sequence). V lost 0 bases to trimming and J lost 6 bases; unmatched junction nucleotides: 6. CDR3 nucleotide sequence: TGTGCCAGCAGCTTAGCGCGGGGGGGCCGGTCCAATGAGCAGTTCTTC. Protein sequence: CASSLARGGRSNEQFF.

This chain uses TRBV28 with TRBJ2-5, with D uncertain. The end of the DNA is better explained by TRBJ2-7, so the J call may be wrong. The CDR3 sequence is 14 residues long. The germline CDR1 and CDR2 sequences are MDHEN and SYDVKM. The CDR3: CASSEGPFLHEQYF. DNA for the CDR3: TGTGCCAGCAGCGAAGGACCCTTCTTGCACGAGCAGTACTTC.

The chain employs TRBV20-1 and TRBJ2-1, with 11 bases fitting TRBD2. The J segment lost 3 bases and the V segment lost 0 bases, leaving 7 bases of the junction unmatched. The germline gives CDR1 DFQATT, CDR2 SNEGSKA (reference sequence). The CDR3 covers 17 residues. DNA for the CDR3: TGCAGTGCTAGAGATCGACTAGCGGGGCCTCTCTACAATGAGCAGTTCTTC. It translates to CSARDRLAGPLYNEQFF.

This clonotype was detected ten times or more. The V and J genes are TRBV28 and TRBJ2-7; D not resolved. Germline V gives CDR1 MDHEN, CDR2 SYDVKM. V shed 2 bases and J shed 0 bases, with 5 bases lying between them. This CDR3 comprises 13 residues. The chain's CDR3 is CASSLRSSYEQYF. CDR3 nucleotides: TGTGCCAGCAGTTTAAGGAGCTCCTACGAGCAGTACTTC.

This clonotype was seen a handful of times. A much larger clone lies a single base off, so this may be a read error. V gene TRBV20-1 combines with J gene TRBJ2-5, with a tentative D call TRBD1 (5 bases). Trimming shortened V by 0 bases and J by 6 bases, and 5 bases separated the two germline ends. Germline V lookup: CDR1 DFQATT, CDR2 SNEGSKA (reference sequence). There are 11 residues in the CDR3. The CDR3, as DNA: TGCAGTGCTAGAGAGGGGCAGACCCAGTACTTC. This gives the protein CSAREGQTQYF.

This clonotype appeared once. One junction end disagrees with the germline gene, perhaps due to a read error. J is TRBJ2-7 and V is TRBV4-1; 7 bases match TRBD1. CDR3 size: 13 residues. Germline-derived CDR1 and CDR2 are MGHRA and YSYEKL. CDR3 residues: CASSPVTGYERYF. CDR3 coding DNA: TGCGCCAGCAGCCCAGTGACAGGGTACGAGCGGTACTTC.

The chain is built from TRBV7-9 and TRBJ2-7, with D possibly TRBD1 on 6 matching bases. Trimming removed 5 bases from V and 6 bases from J, with 14 bases in between. The CDR3 covers 13 residues. CDR1 SEHNR and CDR2 FQNEAQ come from the germline V gene (reference sequence). CDR3 sequence: CASSRALGAEQYF. As DNA, the CDR3 is TGTGCCAGCAGCCGGGCGTTGGGGGCCGAGCAGTACTTC.

The V gene is TRBV15, the J gene TRBJ2-7; D possibly corresponds to TRBD1 (6 bases). The germline V gene has CDR1 LNHNV and CDR2 YYDKDF (reference sequence). V lost 0 bases, J lost 6 bases, and 15 bases lay in between. The length of the CDR3 is 15 residues. The CDR3 nucleotides are TGTGCCACCAGCAGAGATGTGGGACAACTGGGCGAGCAGTACTTC. This sequence encodes CATSRDVGQLGEQYF.